This entry is about one T cell receptor (beta chain). This entry belongs to a study of blood T cell repertoires in COVID-19. Study-wide background: The study drew acute and convalescent COVID-19 samples from the United States, Italy and Spain.

In the original workflow: By means of reference gene primer amplification, nucleated cell counts were estimated. Method: immunoSEQ multiplex PCR; TCRdb's copy keeps in-frame clones and lacks some. V and J calls and clone size are copied from that table; D and trimming were computed from the DNA. The sample consists of about 80,000 clones, 88% of them appearing once. The CDR3 spans 15 residues. V was pared by 4 bases and J by 3 bases, with 13 bases between. The germline V gene encodes CDR1 MNHEY and CDR2 SVGEGT. Sample: peripheral blood. The TCR sequence derives from a woman of 80 years or more with acute or convalescent COVID-19. The chain recombines TRBV6-2 or TRBV6-3 with TRBJ1-5; tentative D call: TRBD1 (6 bases). The CDR3 loop is CASSSIGQINQPQHF. CDR3 nucleotides: TGTGCCAGCAGTTCCATAGGACAGATCAATCAGCCCCAGCATTTT.